This T cell receptor (beta chain) originates from a study of T cell repertoires in cytomegalovirus infection. Worth noting for this clonotype: Its cognate antigen is unknown.

The CDR3 consists of 17 residues. V lost 0 bases and J lost 5; bases outside the gene matches: 11. Germline V gives CDR1 MNHEY, CDR2 SVGEGT. Study-wide results and limits: There were HLA-C-restricted CMV-specific TCR beta clonotypes dominating the ex vivo response.

TCRdb redid the calling of the reads with MiXCR, one entry per CDR3 protein. This repertoire shows 150,000 to 160,000 distinct CDR3 sequences, around 20% found once; its top ten account for about a tenth. The sequenced material came from PBMCs. The chain uses TRBV6-2 or TRBV6-3 and TRBJ2-7; 9 positions agree with TRBD2. This clonotype was sampled from a human donor in good health (CMV status not recorded). Some clones in this sample may be carry-over from other donors' samples. The CDR3 sequence: CASSYSETSGIGDEQYF. CDR3 DNA sequence: TGTGCCAGCAGTTACTCGGAGACTAGCGGAATTGGGGACGAGCAGTACTTC.